One sample yielded the 3 T cell receptor beta chains listed below, sequenced in a study of blood T cell repertoires in COVID-19. The table came from immunoSEQ multiplex PCR; TCRdb's copy has only in-frame clones and leaves some out. The table shows 120,000 to 150,000 clones, with about 90% occurring only once. Input material: peripheral blood. Source of these receptors: a human donor in a cohort sampled during active COVID-19.

The rearrangement uses TRBV7-9 and TRBJ2-3; D possibly corresponds to TRBD2 (6 bases). The V end was cut by 4 bases, the J end by 3 bases, with 11 bases between. Per germline, CDR1 SEHNR and CDR2 FQNEAQ (reference sequence). The CDR3 is made up of 14 amino acids. CDR3 amino acids: CASSWTTRTDTQYF. CDR3 DNA sequence: TGTGCCAGCAGCTGGACTACCAGGACAGATACGCAGTATTTT.

The chain combines TRBV5-4 with TRBJ2-5; 7 bases are a match to TRBD1. The J segment lost 1 base and the V segment lost 5 bases, leaving 8 bases of the junction unmatched. This CDR3 comprises 15 residues. Germline V gives CDR1 SGHNT, CDR2 YYREEE (reference sequence). As DNA, the CDR3 is TGTGCCAGCAGGAGTGGACAGGACGTCCAAGAGACCCAGTACTTC. It yields the protein CASRSGQDVQETQYF.

In nucleotides, the CDR3 is TGCGCCAGCAGCCAAGAACCCAGGGACTATGGCTACACCTTC. This gives the protein CASSQEPRDYGYTF. The chain carries TRBV4-1 and TRBJ1-2; D perhaps matches TRBD1 (5 bases). The V end was cut by 0 bases, the J end by 3 bases, with 8 bases between. This CDR3 region has 14 residues. CDR1 and CDR2 (germline): MGHRA, YSYEKL.